These T cell receptor beta chains were read from a single sample in a study of blood T cell repertoires in COVID-19. Measured with immunoSEQ multiplex PCR; TCRdb has only the in-frame clones, and not every one. The data show roughly 170,000 clones, approximately 87% seen once. The sample comprised peripheral blood. Receptors originate from a man between 65 and 85 years old with active or convalescent COVID-19. CDR3s include the opening cysteine and the closing phenylalanine or tryptophan. The order of the fields is J gene, V gene, clone size, D gene, CDR3 protein, CDR3 DNA. D genes are given only for firm matches. Clone size is not always given. Where it is, it says once, few, many or a class for expanded clones.

TRBJ1-1	TRBV10-3	-	TRBD1	CAIDRGDTEAFF	TGTGCCATTGACAGGGGAGACACTGAAGCTTTCTTT
TRBJ2-3	TRBV28	-	TRBD2	CASSTYGTSGDTDTQYF	TGTGCCAGCAGTACCTACGGGACTAGCGGGGACACAGATACGCAGTATTTT
TRBJ1-1	TRBV27	-	TRBD1	CASNQGAGTEAFF	TGTGCCAGTAACCAGGGGGCTGGCACTGAAGCTTTCTTT
TRBJ2-5	TRBV2	-	-	CASSVYPTQYF	TGTGCCAGCAGTGTGTATCCGACCCAGTACTTC
TRBJ1-1	TRBV6-1	-	-	CASSRDYGNTEAFF	TGTGCCAGCAGTAGGGACTATGGGAACACTGAAGCTTTCTTT
TRBJ2-5	TRBV30	-	TRBD1	CAWGRDRQETQYF	TGTGCCTGGGGCCGGGACAGACAAGAGACCCAGTACTTC
TRBJ2-3	TRBV7-2	-	TRBD1	CASSSRQGGEEADTQYF	TGTGCCAGCAGCTCGAGACAGGGGGGAGAAGAGGCAGATACGCAGTATTTT
TRBJ1-2	TRBV11-2	-	TRBD1	CASSLDRGVPLF	TGTGCCAGCAGCCTCGACAGGGGTGTACCCCTCTTC
TRBJ1-1	TRBV4-3	-	TRBD1	CASSQGGPTGRVKAFF	TGCGCCAGCAGCCAAGGGGGACCGACAGGGCGCGTGAAAGCTTTCTTT
TRBJ1-2	TRBV7-2	-	-	CASSPDSQFGYTF	TGTGCCAGCAGCCCGGACAGCCAATTTGGCTACACCTTC
TRBJ2-3	TRBV7-2	-	TRBD2	CASSHQLAGVGDTQYF	TGTGCCAGCAGCCACCAACTAGCGGGGGTGGGAGATACGCAGTATTTT
TRBJ2-5	TRBV27	-	TRBD2	CASSLGGLAGRETQYF	TGTGCCAGCAGTTTAGGGGGACTAGCGGGAAGAGAGACCCAGTACTTC
TRBJ1-1	TRBV5-1	-	-	CASSLNDREAFF	TGCGCCAGCAGCTTGAATGACAGAGAAGCTTTCTTT
TRBJ1-1	TRBV19	-	TRBD1	CASSPQDRAVNTEAFF	TGTGCCAGTAGTCCTCAGGACAGGGCGGTGAACACTGAAGCTTTCTTT
TRBJ1-6	TRBV5-1	once	TRBD1	CASSSPGTGNSPLHF	TGCGCCAGCAGTTCCCCCGGGACAGGGAATTCACCCCTCCACTTT
TRBJ1-2	TRBV7-2	few	TRBD1	CASSLKAGGSYGYTF	TGTGCCAGCAGCTTAAAGGCAGGGGGCTCTTATGGCTACACCTTC
TRBJ2-2	TRBV18	-	-	CASSPRQAPSGELFF	TGTGCCAGCTCACCACGACAGGCCCCGTCCGGGGAGCTGTTTTTT
TRBJ1-4	TRBV27	-	-	CASSFGGGKLFF	TGTGCCAGCAGTTTCGGAGGTGGAAAACTGTTTTTT
TRBJ2-7	TRBV18	-	-	CASSTGEGAYEQYF	TGTGCCAGCTCGACAGGGGAGGGGGCCTACGAGCAGTACTTC